The rows below give T cell receptor beta chains drawn from one sample of a study of cytomegalovirus exposure and HLA in healthy donors. Produced via immunoSEQ multiplex PCR; TCRdb's table is partial and in-frame only. The sample table sets out around 60,000 clones. Sequencing was performed on PBMCs. These receptors were obtained from a man aged 25 to 45 in good health and CMV-seropositive. The CDR3 runs from the conserved cysteine through the conserved F or W. D genes are given only for firm matches.

d_call	v_call	j_call	cdr3_aa	cdr3_nt
TRBD1	TRBV12-5	TRBJ2-5	CASGSRDRGQPQETQYF	TGTGCTAGTGGTTCTCGAGACAGGGGGCAACCCCAAGAGACCCAGTACTTC
.	TRBV18	TRBJ1-1	CASSPQPRGNTEAFF	TGTGCCAGCTCACCACAGCCAAGGGGGAACACTGAAGCTTTCTTT
TRBD2	TRBV6-5	TRBJ2-7	CASRKTSGSYEQYF	TGTGCCAGCAGAAAGACTAGCGGTTCCTACGAGCAGTACTTC
.	TRBV6-5	TRBJ1-2	CASSYGAGSYGYTF	TGTGCCAGCAGTTACGGTGCGGGGTCCTATGGCTACACCTTC
.	TRBV6-5	TRBJ1-4	CASSSTYRATNEKLFF	TGTGCCAGCAGTTCGACCTACAGGGCAACTAATGAAAAACTGTTTTTT
TRBD1	TRBV11-2	TRBJ1-2	CASSGTGNYGYTF	TGTGCCAGCAGCGGGACAGGGAACTATGGCTACACCTTC
TRBD2	TRBV30	TRBJ2-5	CAWFPTSGYETQYF	TGTGCCTGGTTCCCCACTAGCGGGTATGAGACCCAGTACTTC
TRBD1	TRBV5-1	TRBJ1-4	CASSSGGMATNEKLFF	TGCGCCAGCAGCTCAGGGGGAATGGCAACTAATGAAAAACTGTTTTTT
TRBD2	TRBV7-2	TRBJ2-5	CASSAFPRGKGETQYF	TGTGCCAGCAGCGCCTTCCCGCGGGGGAAGGGAGAGACCCAGTACTTC
TRBD2	TRBV9	TRBJ2-1	CASSVVGAGGYSDNEQFF	TGCGCCAGCAGCGTCGTAGGAGCGGGAGGATACTCCGACAATGAGCAGTTCTTC
.	TRBV19	TRBJ1-1	CASRRVPNTEAFF	TGTGCCAGTAGACGGGTGCCGAACACTGAAGCTTTCTTT
TRBD1	TRBV6-1	TRBJ1-4	CASTRTGFNEKLFF	TGTGCCAGCACTAGGACAGGCTTTAATGAAAAACTGTTTTTT
TRBD2	TRBV5-1	TRBJ2-2	CASSSTSGLVAGELFF	TGCGCCAGCAGCTCCACTAGCGGGCTTGTGGCCGGGGAGCTGTTTTTT
.	TRBV25-1	TRBJ2-6	CASSVRLAGANVLTF	TGTGCCAGCAGTGTACGGTTGGCTGGGGCCAACGTCCTGACTTTC
.	TRBV5-1	TRBJ1-1	CASSHAAGDYTEAFF	TGCGCCAGCAGCCATGCTGCAGGGGATTACACTGAAGCTTTCTTT
TRBD1	TRBV30	TRBJ2-7	CAGSYQGALPYEQYF	TGTGCCGGGAGTTACCAGGGGGCCTTACCCTACGAGCAGTACTTC
TRBD1	TRBV7-9	TRBJ2-6	CASSITGAGANVLTF	TGTGCCAGCAGCATAACAGGGGCCGGGGCCAACGTCCTGACTTTC
.	TRBV30	TRBJ1-1	CAWSSSGTEAFF	TGTGCCTGGAGTTCCAGTGGCACTGAAGCTTTCTTT
.	TRBV11-2	TRBJ2-1	CASSHNNEQFF	TGTGCCAGCAGCCACAACAATGAGCAGTTCTTC
.	TRBV28	TRBJ2-7	CASTRGGGYEQYF	TGTGCCAGCACCCGAGGGGGGGGCTACGAGCAGTACTTC
TRBD1	TRBV6-1	TRBJ2-1	CASSSGTGGLVEQFF	TGTGCCAGCAGCAGCGGGACAGGGGGGCTTGTTGAGCAGTTCTTC
TRBD1	TRBV9	TRBJ2-2	CASSVMVPGQGAAGELFF	TGTGCCAGCAGCGTTATGGTCCCGGGACAGGGGGCTGCCGGGGAGCTGTTTTTT
.	TRBV19	TRBJ2-3	CATKTSGGSDTQYF	TGTGCCACTAAAACCTCGGGGGGCTCAGATACGCAGTATTTT
TRBD1	TRBV6-6	TRBJ1-5	CASSPDRGHSNQPQHF	TGTGCCAGCAGCCCAGACAGGGGGCATAGCAATCAGCCCCAGCATTTT
TRBD2	TRBV5-1	TRBJ2-7	CASSPQTGGAYEQYF	TGCGCCAGCAGCCCTCAAACGGGAGGCGCCTACGAGCAGTACTTC
.	TRBV29-1	TRBJ1-2	CSVTDGGYGYTF	TGCAGCGTCACGGACGGCGGGTATGGCTACACCTTC
TRBD1	TRBV4-1	TRBJ2-7	CASSHTGTADPEQYF	TGCGCCAGCAGCCACACCGGGACAGCCGATCCCGAGCAGTACTTC
.	TRBV6-1	TRBJ1-3	CASSEAHEGNTIYF	TGTGCCAGCAGTGAAGCGCATGAGGGAAACACCATATATTTT
.	TRBV5-4	TRBJ1-1	CASSLVQQNTEAFF	TGTGCCAGCAGCTTGGTACAACAGAACACTGAAGCTTTCTTT
.	TRBV9	TRBJ1-2	CASSHGAGGKSGYTF	TGTGCCAGCAGTCATGGGGCCGGGGGGAAATCTGGCTACACCTTC
.	TRBV5-6	TRBJ2-2	CASSLARYTGELFF	TGTGCCAGCAGCTTGGCTCGGTACACCGGGGAGCTGTTTTTT
TRBD1	TRBV12-5	TRBJ2-7	CASAPKGQGVSYEQYF	TGTGCTAGTGCCCCCAAGGGCCAGGGGGTCTCCTACGAGCAGTACTTC
TRBD1	TRBV6-5	TRBJ1-1	CASSLRQGRGTEAFF	TGTGCCAGCAGCCTCCGACAGGGGCGAGGGACTGAAGCTTTCTTT
TRBD1	TRBV27	TRBJ2-7	CASSPRTGFEQYF	TGTGCCAGCAGTCCCCGGACAGGGTTCGAGCAGTACTTC
.	TRBV19	TRBJ2-6	CASSSIRTALSSGANVLTF	TGTGCCAGCAGTAGTATTCGGACAGCCCTAAGCTCTGGGGCCAACGTCCTGACTTTC
.	TRBV6-5	TRBJ1-1	CASGTGNTEAFF	TGTGCCAGCGGCACAGGGAACACTGAAGCTTTCTTT
TRBD2	TRBV19	TRBJ2-7	CASSLAGVHEQYF	TGTGCCAGTAGTCTGGCGGGAGTCCACGAGCAGTACTTC
TRBD1	TRBV7-2	TRBJ1-1	CASSAYRGYDEAFF	TGTGCCAGCAGCGCGTACAGGGGGTATGATGAAGCTTTCTTT
.	TRBV4-2	TRBJ2-7	CASSQERGGSYEQYF	TGTGCCAGCAGCCAGGAGAGGGGGGGATCCTACGAGCAGTACTTC
.	TRBV7-9	TRBJ1-5	CASSADGSGQPQHF	TGTGCCAGCAGCGCGGACGGCTCGGGGCAGCCCCAGCATTTT
TRBD1	TRBV5-6	TRBJ1-2	CASSLGTGNYGYTF	TGTGCCAGCAGCCTAGGGACAGGCAACTATGGCTACACCTTC
TRBD2	TRBV7-2	TRBJ2-1	CASSLELAGGVEFF	TGTGCCAGCAGCTTAGAACTAGCGGGGGGTGTTGAGTTCTTC
.	TRBV28	TRBJ1-1	CASSLTLDGVTEAFF	TGTGCCAGCAGTTTGACCTTGGACGGGGTTACTGAAGCTTTCTTT
TRBD1	TRBV7-9	TRBJ1-2	CASSLGDRGKGYTF	TGTGCCAGCAGCTTAGGTGACAGGGGAAAAGGCTACACCTTC
.	TRBV6-5	TRBJ1-2	CASSSSQGFGGYTF	TGTGCCAGCAGTTCCTCACAGGGATTCGGCGGCTACACCTTC
.	TRBV6-4	TRBJ2-3	CASSEGLASGTQYF	TGTGCCAGCAGCGAAGGACTGGCCTCGGGTACGCAGTATTTT
TRBD2	TRBV30	TRBJ2-3	CAWSTPGRADTQYF	TGTGCCTGGAGTACCCCCGGGAGGGCAGATACGCAGTATTTT
.	TRBV4-1	TRBJ1-5	CASSLMEGNQPQHF	TGCGCCAGCAGCCTAATGGAGGGGAATCAGCCCCAGCATTTT
.	TRBV25-1	TRBJ1-2	CASSEWVGGAGGYTF	TGTGCCAGCAGTGAATGGGTTGGCGGGGCTGGCGGCTACACCTTC
.	TRBV19	TRBJ1-5	CASSISPGGYSNQPQHF	TGTGCCAGTAGTATAAGCCCTGGGGGCTATAGCAATCAGCCCCAGCATTTT
TRBD2	TRBV19	TRBJ2-5	CASSWTSGGLLGETQYF	TGTGCCAGTAGTTGGACTAGCGGGGGCCTTCTCGGGGAGACCCAGTACTTC
.	TRBV6-1	TRBJ1-1	CASSEWGGKNTEAFF	TGTGCCAGCAGTGAGTGGGGGGGCAAGAACACTGAAGCTTTCTTT
.	TRBV5-8	TRBJ2-1	CASSVRGPLEQFF	TGTGCCAGCAGCGTGAGAGGGCCGCTTGAGCAGTTCTTC
TRBD1	TRBV6-6	TRBJ2-7	CASSTYTTGTYEQYF	TGTGCCAGCAGTACCTACACGACAGGGACCTACGAGCAGTACTTC
.	TRBV19	TRBJ2-6	CASSQWRVRGSFGANVLTF	TGTGCCAGTAGCCAGTGGCGAGTCAGGGGATCCTTTGGGGCCAACGTCCTGACTTTC
.	TRBV2	TRBJ1-1	CASSAWQGRTEAFF	TGTGCCAGCAGTGCCTGGCAGGGGCGAACTGAAGCTTTCTTT
TRBD1	TRBV13	TRBJ2-7	CASSLGTGGVYEQYF	TGTGCCAGCAGTCTTGGGACAGGGGGTGTTTATGAGCAGTACTTC
TRBD2	TRBV4-1	TRBJ2-4	CASSQDRGVGAKNIQYF	TGCGCCAGCAGCCAAGATCGGGGGGTGGGAGCCAAAAACATTCAGTACTTC
.	TRBV30	TRBJ1-4	CAWRTVEKLFF	TGTGCCTGGAGAACAGTGGAAAAACTGTTTTTT
.	TRBV7-2	TRBJ2-7	CASSLAETGRYEQYF	TGTGCCAGCAGCTTGGCGGAGACAGGGAGGTACGAGCAGTACTTC